This T cell receptor beta chain was captured in a study of spatial heterogeneity in lung cancer. CDR3 length: 16 amino acids. CDR1 is GTSNPN and CDR2 is SVGIG in the germline V gene (reference sequence). Trimming pared 0 bases from V and 3 bases from J, leaving 16 bases between. Noted time point: sample taken at primary tumor resection. Sequencing of whole RNA from tumor, nontumor lung or frozen PBMC involved no sorting. The donors comprised about 69 untreated early-stage non-small cell lung cancer patients. Individual TCR cDNA molecules each bore their own unique molecular identifier. A single record per CDR3 protein comes from TCRdb applying MiXCR to the 5' RACE reads. Of 3,000 to 4,000 distinct CDR3 sequences in the sample, approximately 8% were seen once. Broader study findings: Ubiquitous, expanded tumor-derived TCRs were more frequently observed in blood at resection than at follow-up.

A remark on this clonotype: The target antigen is unknown.

This TCR derives from a female donor with early-stage non-small cell lung cancer. The V call is TRBV30, the J call TRBJ2-3, with D perhaps matching TRBD2 (6 bases). Here the sequenced sample was PBMCs, taken at surgery. CDR3: CAWSVRGTRRTDTQYF. The CDR3 DNA is TGTGCCTGGAGTGTTCGGGGGACCCGGAGGACAGATACGCAGTATTTT.